The rows below give T cell receptor beta chains drawn from one sample of a study of radiation and T cells in renal cell carcinoma. Profiling relied on immunoSEQ multiplex PCR, and the TCRdb table lists in-frame clones only, not all of them. The repertoire holds some 70,000 clones, with roughly 87% as singletons. The source material was blood, sampled from a patient whose treatment included radiotherapy and nephrectomy. The receptors derive from a man between 60 and 70 years old with renal cell carcinoma. Both conserved end residues are part of each CDR3. The D gene is left open where the match is weak. Size is omitted from some rows. Given values are once, few, many or a class for expanded clones.

v_gene	j_gene	d_gene	abundance	CDR3aa	CDR3nt
TRBV15	TRBJ2-7	NA	NA	CATSRDLGENARQQYF	TGTGCCACCAGCAGAGATTTGGGGGAAAACGCCCGACAGCAGTACTTC
TRBV19	TRBJ2-5	TRBD1	NA	CASSQRQGQETQYF	TGTGCCAGTAGTCAGAGACAGGGTCAAGAGACCCAGTACTTC
TRBV21-1	TRBJ2-1	NA	NA	CASSKALCGRQRNEQFF	TGTGCCAGCAGCAAAGCGCTTTGCGGGAGACAAAGGAATGAGCAGTTCTTC
TRBV23-1	TRBJ2-7	NA	NA	CASSGPGPYEQYF	TGCGCCAGCAGCGGTCCCGGGCCCTACGAGCAGTACTTC
TRBV19	TRBJ2-3	NA	NA	CASSIGPSGTDTQYF	TGTGCCAGTAGTATAGGTCCTAGCGGCACAGATACGCAGTATTTT
TRBV7-9	TRBJ2-5	NA	NA	CASSARVGETQYF	TGTGCCAGCAGCGCAAGAGTGGGGGAGACCCAGTACTTC
TRBV18	TRBJ2-5	TRBD2	NA	CASSPPFIAGDRETQYF	TGTGCCAGCTCACCACCGTTCATAGCGGGAGATAGAGAGACCCAGTACTTC
TRBV2	TRBJ1-2	NA	NA	CASTARVQRYTF	TGTGCCAGCACCGCACGTGTGCAGCGCTACACCTTC
TRBV7-2	TRBJ2-2	NA	once	CASSLGWGGELFF	TGTGCCAGCAGCTTAGGGTGGGGCGGGGAGCTGTTTTTT
TRBV27	TRBJ2-3	TRBD2	NA	CASSPLASSGRVTDTQYF	TGTGCCAGCAGTCCCCTCGCGTCCAGCGGGAGGGTCACAGATACGCAGTATTTT
TRBV15	TRBJ2-7	NA	NA	CATSRGGIYEQYF	TGTGCCACCAGCCGAGGGGGGATTTACGAGCAGTACTTC
TRBV2	TRBJ1-5	TRBD1	NA	CASREGTGGNQPQHF	TGTGCCAGCAGGGAGGGGACAGGGGGTAATCAGCCCCAGCATTTT
TRBV9	TRBJ1-4	TRBD1	many	CASSAGTGLREKLFF	TGTGCCAGCAGCGCCGGGACAGGGCTTCGTGAAAAACTGTTTTTT
TRBV27	TRBJ2-1	TRBD2	NA	CASRTSGRISGKSYNEQFF	TGTGCCAGCCGTACTAGCGGGAGGATCAGCGGTAAATCCTACAATGAGCAGTTCTTC
TRBV7-8	TRBJ2-6	NA	NA	CASSQGSGANVLTF	TGTGCCAGCAGCCAGGGGTCTGGGGCCAACGTCCTGACTTTC